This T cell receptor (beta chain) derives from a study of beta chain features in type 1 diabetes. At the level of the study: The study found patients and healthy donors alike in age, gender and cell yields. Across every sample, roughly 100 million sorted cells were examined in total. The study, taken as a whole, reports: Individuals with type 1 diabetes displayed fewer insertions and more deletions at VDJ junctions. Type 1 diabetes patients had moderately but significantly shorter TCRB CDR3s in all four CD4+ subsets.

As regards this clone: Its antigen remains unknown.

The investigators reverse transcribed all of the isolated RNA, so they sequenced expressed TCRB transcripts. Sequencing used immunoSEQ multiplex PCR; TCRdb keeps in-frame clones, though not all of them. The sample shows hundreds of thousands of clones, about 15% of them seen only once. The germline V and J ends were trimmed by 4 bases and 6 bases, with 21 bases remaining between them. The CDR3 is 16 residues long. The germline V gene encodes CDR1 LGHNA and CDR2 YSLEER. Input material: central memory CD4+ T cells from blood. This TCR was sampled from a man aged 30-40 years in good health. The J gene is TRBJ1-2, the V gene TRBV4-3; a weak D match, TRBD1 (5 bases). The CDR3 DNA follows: TGCGCCAGCAGCCCAGGCGGGGGGTTTAATCGTAATGGCTACACCTTC. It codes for CASSPGGGFNRNGYTF.